This is a list of T cell receptor beta chains from one sample in a study of blood T cell repertoires in COVID-19. Produced via immunoSEQ multiplex PCR; TCRdb's table is partial and in-frame only. The top ten hold about 22% of the sample, which has around 190,000 clones, about 85% seen once. Sequencing was performed on PBMCs or T cells enriched from blood (not recorded which). All receptors come from a woman between 40 and 55 years old in a cohort exposed to, infected with or recovered from COVID-19 (not recorded which). Each CDR3 is given with its conserved first and last residue. The D gene is left open where the match is weak. Some rows mark clone size as missing; the rest say once, few, many or name a class of expanded clone.

TRBV5-4	-	-	TRBJ2-5	TGTGCCAGCAGCTTGGAGGGCAGGGGAAAAGAGACCCAGTACTTC	CASSLEGRGKETQYF
TRBV9	-	-	TRBJ2-5	TGTGCCAGCAGCGTAGCAGGGAGGTCAGAGACCCAGTACTTC	CASSVAGRSETQYF
TRBV5-1	-	-	TRBJ2-1	TGCGCCAGCAGCTCCCAGGGGTATTCCAATGAGCAGTTCTTC	CASSSQGYSNEQFF
TRBV13	-	-	TRBJ2-7	TGTGCCAGCAGCCCCGGACATGACCACCACTACGAGCAGTACTTC	CASSPGHDHHYEQYF
TRBV7-9	-	-	TRBJ1-2	TGTGCCAGCAGAGACGGGAACTATGGCTACACCTTC	CASRDGNYGYTF
TRBV27	few	-	TRBJ2-7	TGTGCCAGCAGTTTTGGCGCGCGGGACTACGAGCAGTACTTC	CASSFGARDYEQYF
TRBV12-5	-	-	TRBJ2-2	TGTGCTAGTGGTTCGCGCCCCAAAGCCGGGACTCCCCTTAACACCGGGGAGCTGTTTTTT	CASGSRPKAGTPLNTGELFF
TRBV7-9	once	-	TRBJ1-4	TGTGCCAGCAGCGACGGACAAGCAACTAATGAAAAACTGTTTTTT	CASSDGQATNEKLFF
TRBV19	-	-	TRBJ2-5	TGTGCCAGTAGTATCGGTGGGGGCTCGGAGACCCAGTACTTC	CASSIGGGSETQYF
TRBV4-2	-	TRBD2	TRBJ2-7	TGTGCCAGCAGTCGACAAGGACCAGCGGGAGGCCCAGCCTACGAGCAGTACTTC	CASSRQGPAGGPAYEQYF
TRBV14	-	-	TRBJ2-4	TGTGCCAGCAGCCAAGATCGGGGAAACATTCAGTACTTC	CASSQDRGNIQYF
TRBV7-2	-	-	TRBJ1-1	TGTGCCAGCAGCTTACAGGGTTCCATTTACACAAACACTGAAGCTTTCTTT	CASSLQGSIYTNTEAFF
TRBV12-3/TRBV12-4	-	TRBD1	TRBJ2-7	TGTGCCAGCAGTTTGGGACAGGGTGAGCAGTACTTC	CASSLGQGEQYF
TRBV6-2/TRBV6-3	-	TRBD2	TRBJ2-1	TGTGCCAGCAGTTTCGGCTTAACTAGCGGGGACAATGAGCAGTTCTTC	CASSFGLTSGDNEQFF
TRBV11-1	-	-	TRBJ1-1	TGTGCCAGCAGCTTATTGGGGGGGCGAGGCACTGAAGCTTTCTTT	CASSLLGGRGTEAFF
TRBV4-1	-	TRBD1	TRBJ1-1	TGCGCCAGCAGCCAACCTACCGGGACAGCGGTAAACACTGAAGCTTTCTTT	CASSQPTGTAVNTEAFF
TRBV6-6	-	-	TRBJ1-4	TGTGCCAGCAGTTACCAGAATGAAAAACTGTTTTTT	CASSYQNEKLFF
TRBV3-1/TRBV3-2	-	-	TRBJ1-6	TGTGCCAGCAGCCAAGGGCACGGCGGATTTTCACCCCTCCACTTT	CASSQGHGGFSPLHF
TRBV5-4	-	-	TRBJ2-3	TGTGCCAGCAGCCCATTCGGGAATACGCAGTATTTT	CASSPFGNTQYF
TRBV4-3	once	TRBD1	TRBJ1-3	TGCGCCAGCAGTCCCAAGGGCAGGGGGGGAAACACCATATATTTT	CASSPKGRGGNTIYF
TRBV5-1	-	-	TRBJ1-1	TGCGCCAGCAGTCGAGACAGGAACACTGAAGCTTTCTTT	CASSRDRNTEAFF
TRBV11-2	-	-	TRBJ2-1	TGTGCCAGCAGCCTAGGTCGCAATGAGCTGTTCTTC	CASSLGRNELFF
TRBV5-1	-	-	TRBJ2-3	TGCGCCAGCAGCTTGGCACAGCTCGGCACAGATACGCAGTATTTT	CASSLAQLGTDTQYF
TRBV9	-	TRBD2	TRBJ2-1	TGTGCCAGCAGCGTAAACAGCGGGAGGTTCTACAATGAGCAGTTCTTC	CASSVNSGRFYNEQFF
TRBV7-6	-	-	TRBJ2-7	TGTGCCAGCAGCTTAGTCCCAAACTCCTACGAGCAGTACTTC	CASSLVPNSYEQYF
TRBV4-1	-	TRBD2	TRBJ2-1	TGCGCCAGCAGCCAATGGGGGGGGAATACCTACAATGAGCAGTTCTTC	CASSQWGGNTYNEQFF
TRBV5-4	-	-	TRBJ2-3	TGTGCCTTGGGTGGGGTGAGGGGGACAGATACGCAGTATTTT	CALGGVRGTDTQYF
TRBV5-8	-	-	TRBJ1-5	TGTGCCAGCAGCTTGGGGAGGGGTAGCAATCAGCCCCAGCATTTT	CASSLGRGSNQPQHF
TRBV28	-	-	TRBJ2-5	TGTGCCAGCAGGACCCCGGGACTGGGGGAGACCCAGTACTTC	CASRTPGLGETQYF
TRBV5-1	-	-	TRBJ1-3	TGCGCCAGCAGCTCCGGCGGATCCTCTGGAAACACCATATATTTT	CASSSGGSSGNTIYF
TRBV18	-	TRBD2	TRBJ2-3	TGTGCCAGCTCACCAGGGACTAGCGCTGGTACAGATACGCAGTATTTT	CASSPGTSAGTDTQYF
TRBV2	-	TRBD1	TRBJ1-5	TGTGCCAGCAGTGAAAGGACAGGTTTCAATCAGCCCCAGCATTTT	CASSERTGFNQPQHF
TRBV2	-	TRBD1	TRBJ2-7	TGTGCCAGCAGTGCGACGGGACAGGGTGGGCTAGAGCAGTACTTC	CASSATGQGGLEQYF
TRBV7-9	-	TRBD1	TRBJ2-5	TGTGCCAGCAGCCTGCTGGGACAGGGGGAGACCCAGTACTTC	CASSLLGQGETQYF
TRBV29-1	-	TRBD1	TRBJ1-1	TGCAGCGTCCCGACAGGGAATGAAGCTTTCTTT	CSVPTGNEAFF
TRBV12-3/TRBV12-4	-	-	TRBJ1-1	TGTGCCAGCAGGGGCGGGGGGCGGACTGAAGCTTTCTTT	CASRGGGRTEAFF
TRBV27	-	-	TRBJ1-2	TGTGCCAGCAGTTTATCGGGCCAGTCCGGCTACACCTTC	CASSLSGQSGYTF
TRBV7-9	-	-	TRBJ2-1	TGTGCCAGCAGCTTAAAAGGAGGAGTCCGGGATCACAATGAGCAGTTCTTC	CASSLKGGVRDHNEQFF
TRBV27	-	TRBD1	TRBJ1-4	TGTGCCAGCAGCGAATCGTCCCGGGACAGGGGCCGGGGTGAAAAACTGTTTTTT	CASSESSRDRGRGEKLFF
TRBV4-2	-	TRBD2	TRBJ2-3	TGTGCCAGCAGCGGGCTTCAAGCGGGATCCACAGATACGCAGTATTTT	CASSGLQAGSTDTQYF
TRBV4-1	-	-	TRBJ2-1	TGCGCCAGCAGTCAGGCGAATCCCAATGAGCAGTTCTTC	CASSQANPNEQFF
TRBV6-1	-	-	TRBJ1-1	TGTGCCAGCAGTGAAGTAACAGGGATGAACACTGAAGCTTTCTTT	CASSEVTGMNTEAFF
TRBV9	-	-	TRBJ1-1	TGTGCCAGCAGCGTTGGCAGTTTGAACACTGAAGCTTTCTTT	CASSVGSLNTEAFF
TRBV4-2	-	TRBD1	TRBJ1-5	TGTGCCAGCAGCCAAGAGGACAGGGGATCCAATCAGCCCCAGCATTTT	CASSQEDRGSNQPQHF
TRBV7-8	-	-	TRBJ2-7	TGTGCCAGCAGCCACTTTTACGAGCAGTACTTC	CASSHFYEQYF
TRBV5-1	-	-	TRBJ2-7	TGCGCCAGCAGCTTGGAAGGCGGCTACGAGCAGTACTTC	CASSLEGGYEQYF
TRBV7-2	-	TRBD1	TRBJ1-4	TGTGCCAGCAGCCTGGACAGGGCCGCAACTAATGAAAAACTGTTTTTT	CASSLDRAATNEKLFF
TRBV2	few	TRBD2	TRBJ2-7	TGTGCCAGCAGTGAACTTAGCGGGGGGCCCTACGAGCAGTACTTC	CASSELSGGPYEQYF